This TCR beta chain was captured in a study of T-cell memory formation after mild COVID-19. Findings and limits, study-wide: CD8+ contracting clones occupied EMRA, while CD4+ ones occupied mainly CM and EM. Some clones that responded turned up in pre-infection memory, which suggests that cross-reactive memory joined in.

This CDR3 is built from 15 residues. Germline values: CDR1 SGHTA, CDR2 FQGNSA. Trimming shortened V by 1 base and J by 5 bases, and 14 bases separated the two germline ends. As concerns this clonotype: Its antigen is undetermined.

The 5'RACE method, run with constant-segment primers, produced TCR alpha and TCR beta cDNA libraries (carrying sample barcodes and UMIs). In TCRdb, the 5' RACE reads were re-called with MiXCR into one record per CDR3 protein. The table has around 320,000 distinct CDR3 sequences, approximately 27% seen once. This chain connects TRBV7-2 to TRBJ1-2, with a tentative D call TRBD1 (6 bases). The sample taken for sequencing was PBMCs or a T cell subset sorted from them (not recorded which). This clonotype was obtained from an adult woman who had mild COVID-19 (a few samples of this study predate the infection). Cell type and time point are not known. The CDR3 bases are TGTGCCAGCAGCTTAGACCGGGGGGCGCGATATGGCTACACCTTC. The encoded protein is CASSLDRGARYGYTF.